These 20 T cell receptor beta chains were sequenced from one sample in a study of cytomegalovirus exposure and HLA in healthy donors. The PCR employed 60 Vbeta primers together with 13 Jbeta primers. Data came from immunoSEQ multiplex PCR; TCRdb stores just in-frame clones and leaves some out. The table records fewer than 140,000 clones, 70% to 80% of them present only once. Sequencing was done on a sample of PBMCs. The receptors shown here come from a man between 60 and 75 years old in good health and CMV-seronegative.

The chain carries TRBV27 and TRBJ1-2; tentatively, D is TRBD1 (5 bases). Germline values: CDR1 MNHEY, CDR2 SMNVEV (reference sequence). V shed 5 bases and J shed 7 bases, with 17 bases lying between them. The CDR3 totals 14 residues. CDR3 coding DNA: TGTGCCAGCAGTCCTACAGGATCAAGAAGTGGCTACACCTTC. Translated: CASSPTGSRSGYTF.

The chain is built from TRBV5-1 and TRBJ1-1, with D perhaps matching TRBD1 (6 bases). The V gene lost 5 bases and the J gene lost 0 bases, with 14 bases spanning the gap. The CDR3 consists of 15 residues. The germline CDR1 and CDR2 sequences are SGHRS and YFSETQ. CDR3 residues: CASRSQGQVNTEAFF. DNA of the CDR3: TGCGCCAGCAGGTCCCAGGGGCAGGTGAACACTGAAGCTTTCTTT.

This clone occurred a few times. The rearrangement links TRBV6-1 to TRBJ2-7; a possible D gene is TRBD1 (6 bases). The V and J ends lost 7 bases and 7 bases respectively, with 11 bases between them. Germline CDR1 reads MNHNS; CDR2 reads SASEGT. The CDR3 extends over 11 amino acids. CDR3 in DNA: TGTGCCAGCAACAGGGCTGGAGAGCAGTACTTC. It is translated as CASNRAGEQYF.

V and J are TRBV18 and TRBJ2-3, with 9 bases fitting TRBD1. The CDR3 is 14 residues long. J lost 4 bases, V lost 3 bases, and 2 bases had no gene match. Germline CDR1 KGHSH, CDR2 LQKENI. This chain's CDR3 is CASSPGQGPDTQYF. The CDR3 region has the DNA TGTGCCAGCTCACCGGGACAGGGTCCAGATACGCAGTATTTT.

The chain couples TRBV7-6 to TRBJ2-3; D may be TRBD2 (5 bases). V was clipped by 1 base and J by 1 base, with 9 bases between them. Germline V CDR1 and CDR2: SGHVS, FNYEAQ. The CDR3 is 15 amino acids. DNA of the CDR3: TGTGCCAGCAGCTTAGGGGCGCGGGGCACAGATACGCAGTATTTT. Translation: CASSLGARGTDTQYF.

V gene TRBV7-6 combines with J gene TRBJ2-1; D gene uncertain. The CDR3 totals 15 residues. Germline V CDR1 and CDR2: SGHVS, FNYEAQ. Trimming removed 5 bases at V and 1 base at J, with 12 bases between. CDR3 nucleotides: TGTGCCAGCAGCAGAAATCCGCAGTCCTACAATGAGCAGTTCTTC. Translating it yields CASSRNPQSYNEQFF.

The rearrangement uses TRBV5-1 and TRBJ1-4; the D gene is possibly TRBD1 (6 bases). Germline V lookup: CDR1 SGHRS, CDR2 YFSETQ. V was pared by 7 bases and J by 6 bases, with 19 bases between. This CDR3 comprises 15 residues. CDR3 sequence: CASPRKGGSDEKLFF. The CDR3 DNA reads TGCGCCAGCCCCCGGAAGGGGGGGAGCGATGAAAAACTGTTTTTT.

This chain joins TRBV7-6 and TRBJ1-4; the D gene is possibly TRBD1 (6 bases). The length of the CDR3 is 16 residues. The germline CDR1 and CDR2 sequences are SGHVS and FNYEAQ. Trimming left V 2 bases short and J 3 bases short, with 13 bases between. Written as DNA, the CDR3 is TGTGCCAGCAGCTTACCCCCCCCAGGGGCTAATGAAAAACTGTTTTTT. Amino acid sequence: CASSLPPPGANEKLFF.

CDR3: CASSQEFGTGMPEQYF. The CDR3 DNA reads TGCGCCAGCAGCCAAGAATTCGGGACAGGGATGCCCGAGCAGTACTTC. The chain employs TRBV4-1 and TRBJ2-7, with TRBD1 identical over 9 bases. The CDR3 extends over 16 amino acids. Germline CDR1 MGHRA, CDR2 YSYEKL. J lost 6 bases, V lost 0 bases, and 9 bases had no gene match.

The chain recombines TRBV2 with TRBJ1-6; possible D gene TRBD1, 5 bases. Germline loops: CDR1 SNHLY, CDR2 FYNNEI. The CDR3 sequence is 14 residues long. V lost 4 bases to trimming and J lost 4 bases, with 8 bases between them. CDR3 coding DNA: TGTGCCAGCAGTGTGGCAGGGTATAATTCACCCCTCCACTTT. Protein product: CASSVAGYNSPLHF.

This chain links TRBV4-3 with TRBJ2-7; D is perhaps TRBD1 (6 bases). The germline V gene has CDR1 LGHNA and CDR2 YSLEER. V lost 4 bases, J lost 0 bases, and 34 bases lay in between. The CDR3 length is 22 residues. The CDR3 region is CASSRQKPRAPSRDKHSYEQYV. In DNA, the CDR3 is TGCGCCAGCAGCCGCCAAAAGCCAAGGGCCCCCTCTCGGGACAAACACTCCTACGAGCAGTACGTC.

The chain links TRBV6-1 to TRBJ1-1; D remains unclear. The V and J ends lost 1 base and 1 base respectively, with 7 bases between them. Germline CDR1 and CDR2: MNHNS and SASEGT. The CDR3 has 14 amino acids. CDR3 coding DNA: TGTGCCAGCAGTGAAGGATCGAGGAACACTGAAGCTTTCTTT. It yields the protein CASSEGSRNTEAFF.

The chain has TRBV7-7 and TRBJ2-1; 7 nucleotides agree with TRBD1. CDR1 and CDR2 from the germline V gene are SSHAT and FNYEAQ (reference sequence). CDR3 length: 15 residues. Unmatched junction bases numbered 13, after V lost 5 bases and J lost 9 bases. CDR3 in amino acids: CASSPSTSGGGEQFF. The CDR3 DNA follows: TGTGCCAGCAGCCCCTCAACGTCAGGGGGTGGTGAGCAGTTCTTC.

The chain is built from TRBV5-6 and TRBJ1-2; no definite D call. The CDR3 is made up of 15 amino acids. The germline V gene has CDR1 SGHDT and CDR2 YYEEEE. V was pared by 2 bases and J by 4 bases, with 15 bases between. The CDR3 sequence is CASSFGRWGSYGYTF. CDR3 nucleotide sequence: TGTGCCAGCAGCTTCGGGAGGTGGGGTTCCTATGGCTACACCTTC.

The V gene is TRBV30, the J gene TRBJ1-4, with unresolved D. Germline assignment: CDR1 GTSNPN and CDR2 SVGIG (reference sequence). The CDR3 extends over 15 amino acids. V gave up 0 bases and J gave up 1 base, with 9 bases separating them. As DNA, the CDR3 is TGTGCCTGGAGTGTCGGGTTGGGAACTAATGAAAAACTGTTTTTT. Its protein is CAWSVGLGTNEKLFF.

This clone was counted only a few times. The gene calls are TRBV5-4 and TRBJ2-7, with 8 nucleotides matching TRBD1. The CDR3 consists of 15 residues. Per germline, CDR1 SGHNT and CDR2 YYREEE (reference sequence). Unmatched junction bases numbered 9, after V lost 3 bases and J lost 4 bases. CDR3: CASSSEPQGAYEQYF. The CDR3 DNA follows: TGTGCCAGCAGCTCGGAACCTCAGGGGGCTTACGAGCAGTACTTC.

The chain has TRBV6-5 and TRBJ1-2, with 9 bases that match TRBD1. The ends lost 11 bases at V and 7 bases at J; junction bases unmatched: 14. The germline CDR1 and CDR2 sequences are MNHEY and SVGAGI. The CDR3 loop spans 14 amino acids. CDR3 residues: CAVRGTGFYSGYTF. The CDR3 bases are TGTGCCGTACGGGGGACAGGGTTTTACTCTGGCTACACCTTC.

The rearrangement uses TRBV6-6 and TRBJ2-1; TRBD2 matches 7 bases. V was clipped by 11 bases and J by 6 bases; unmatched bases: 4. This CDR3 region has 11 residues. The V gene's germline CDR1 is MNHNY and CDR2 SVGAGI (reference sequence). CDR3 coding DNA: TGTGCCGCTGGGGGGGGCAATGAGCAGTTCTTC. Its translation: CAAGGGNEQFF.

V and J are TRBV9 and TRBJ1-1, with D perhaps TRBD1 (6 bases). The V and J ends lost 4 bases and 0 bases respectively, with 10 bases between them. The CDR3 has 14 amino acids. In germline, CDR1 is SGDLS, CDR2 YYNGEE. CDR3 in DNA: TGTGCCAGCAGCCGTAGGACAGTGAACACTGAAGCTTTCTTT. Translated, it gives CASSRRTVNTEAFF.

Of note for this clone: This sample also contains other DNA sequences that code for the same CDR3. The chain is built from TRBV9 and TRBJ2-5, with 7 bases lining up with TRBD1. The germline V gene encodes CDR1 SGDLS and CDR2 YYNGEE. The CDR3 spans 14 residues. Germline trimming cut 0 bases from V and 5 bases from J; bases unmatched to any gene: 4. CDR3 coding DNA: TGTGCCAGCAGCGTAGGAAGAGGGGGCGAGACCCAGTACTTC. Translated, it gives CASSVGRGGETQYF.